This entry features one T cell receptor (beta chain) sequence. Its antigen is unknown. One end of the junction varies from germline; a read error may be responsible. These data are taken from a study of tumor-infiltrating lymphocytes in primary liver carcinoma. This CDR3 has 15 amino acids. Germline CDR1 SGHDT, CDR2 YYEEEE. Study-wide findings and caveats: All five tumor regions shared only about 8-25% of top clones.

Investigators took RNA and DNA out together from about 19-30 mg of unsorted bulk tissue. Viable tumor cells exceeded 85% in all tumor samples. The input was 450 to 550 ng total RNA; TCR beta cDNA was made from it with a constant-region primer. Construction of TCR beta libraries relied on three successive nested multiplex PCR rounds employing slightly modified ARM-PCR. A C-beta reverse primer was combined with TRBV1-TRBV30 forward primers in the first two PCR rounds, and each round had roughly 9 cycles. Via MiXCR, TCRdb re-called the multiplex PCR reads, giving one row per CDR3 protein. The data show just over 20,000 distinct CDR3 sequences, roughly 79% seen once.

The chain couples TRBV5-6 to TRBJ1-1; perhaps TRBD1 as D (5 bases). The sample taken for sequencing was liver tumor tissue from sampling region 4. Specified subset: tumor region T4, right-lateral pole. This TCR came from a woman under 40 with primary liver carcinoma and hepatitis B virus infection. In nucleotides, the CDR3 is TGTGCCAGCAGTTTGGTGGGAGGGGTGAGCACTGAAGCTTTCTTC. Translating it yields CASSLVGGVSTEAFF.